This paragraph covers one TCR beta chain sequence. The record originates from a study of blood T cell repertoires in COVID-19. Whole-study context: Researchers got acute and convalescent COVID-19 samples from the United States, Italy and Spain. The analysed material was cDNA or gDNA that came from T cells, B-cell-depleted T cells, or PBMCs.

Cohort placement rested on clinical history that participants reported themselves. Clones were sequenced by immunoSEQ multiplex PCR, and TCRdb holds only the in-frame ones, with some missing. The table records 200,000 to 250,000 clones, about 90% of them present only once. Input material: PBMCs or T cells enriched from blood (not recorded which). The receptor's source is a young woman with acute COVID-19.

As DNA, the CDR3 is TGTGCCAGCAGGATGGGACAGGGACCAGATACGCAGTATTTT. As protein: CASRMGQGPDTQYF. The genes are TRBV6-5 and TRBJ2-3, with 9 bases that match TRBD1. The CDR3 consists of 14 residues. Losses at the gene ends were 6 bases for V and 4 bases for J; bases not matched to a gene: 5. Germline V gene sequence: CDR1 MNHEY, CDR2 SVGAGI.